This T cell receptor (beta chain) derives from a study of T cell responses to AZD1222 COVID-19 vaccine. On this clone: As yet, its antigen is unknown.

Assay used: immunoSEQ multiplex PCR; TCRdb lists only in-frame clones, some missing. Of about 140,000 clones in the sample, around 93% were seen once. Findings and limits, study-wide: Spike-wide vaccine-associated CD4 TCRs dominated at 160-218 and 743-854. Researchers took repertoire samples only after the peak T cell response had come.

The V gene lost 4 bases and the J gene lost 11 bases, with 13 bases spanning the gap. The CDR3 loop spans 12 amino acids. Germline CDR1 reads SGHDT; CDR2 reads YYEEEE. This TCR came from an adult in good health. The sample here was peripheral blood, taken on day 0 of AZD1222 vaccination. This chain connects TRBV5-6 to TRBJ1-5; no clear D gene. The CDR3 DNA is TGTGCCAGCAGCCTGGGCGGCACGGCCCAGCATTTT. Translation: CASSLGGTAQHF.